What follows describes a single T cell receptor beta chain. These data originate in a study of blood T cell repertoires in COVID-19. Study summary: Samples representing acute and convalescent COVID-19 were sourced from the United States, Italy and Spain. T cells, B-cell-depleted T cells, or PBMCs supplied cDNA or gDNA.

This CDR3 has 16 residues. Trimming removed 1 base from V and 0 bases from J, with 9 bases in between. Germline-derived CDR1 and CDR2 are KGHDR and SFDVKD. Original processing methods: Amplified reference gene primers provided the basis for estimating nucleated cell counts. Sequencing used immunoSEQ multiplex PCR; TCRdb keeps in-frame clones, though not all of them. V and J calls and clone size are given by that table; D and trimming were obtained from the DNA. The sample yields tens of thousands of clones, 86% seen once. Input material: peripheral blood. The source is a woman of 80 years or more with acute or convalescent COVID-19. J is TRBJ2-1 and V is TRBV24-1; a weak D match, TRBD2 (6 bases). CDR3 loop: CATSDFSGYSYNEQFF. In DNA, the CDR3 is TGTGCCACCAGTGATTTCAGCGGGTACTCCTACAATGAGCAGTTCTTC.